This is a list of T cell receptor beta chains from one sample in a study of identical twins. MiXCR, applied by TCRdb to the 5' RACE reads, yields one record per CDR3 protein. The table includes 600,000 to 800,000 distinct CDR3 sequences, approximately 22% detected once. These data also featured in a second study, about T cells expressing NK-cell markers.

Sample: PBMCs. Receptors were obtained from a woman aged 18-29 years in good health. Each CDR3 is given with its conserved first and last residue. Fields, in order: V gene, clone size, D gene, J gene, CDR3 protein, CDR3 DNA. D genes are given only for firm matches. Rows give clone size only sometimes, using once, few, many, or a class for an expanded clone.

v_gene: TRBV9; abundance: -; d_gene: TRBD1; j_gene: TRBJ1-6; CDR3aa: CASSATGSNSPLHF; CDR3nt: TGTGCCAGCAGCGCGACAGGGTCTAATTCACCCCTCCACTTT
v_gene: TRBV6-1; abundance: few; d_gene: -; j_gene: TRBJ2-7; CDR3aa: CASIPTVGHYEQYF; CDR3nt: TGTGCCAGCATCCCAACCGTCGGACACTACGAGCAGTACTTC
v_gene: TRBV20-1; abundance: few; d_gene: -; j_gene: TRBJ2-2; CDR3aa: CSARDGGLMTGELFF; CDR3nt: TGCAGTGCTAGAGACGGCGGGCTGATGACCGGGGAGCTGTTTTTT
v_gene: TRBV7-2; abundance: few; d_gene: TRBD2; j_gene: TRBJ2-3; CDR3aa: CASRRDYSADTQYF; CDR3nt: TGTGCCAGCAGGCGGGACTACTCCGCGGATACGCAGTATTTT
v_gene: TRBV4-2; abundance: few; d_gene: -; j_gene: TRBJ2-7; CDR3aa: CASSQVQRRHSSYEQYF; CDR3nt: TGTGCCAGCAGCCAAGTTCAGCGCCGCCACAGCTCCTACGAGCAGTACTTC
v_gene: TRBV12-3/TRBV12-4; abundance: many; d_gene: TRBD1; j_gene: TRBJ1-1; CDR3aa: CASSLGGTGNTEAFF; CDR3nt: TGTGCCAGCAGTTTAGGTGGGACAGGGAACACTGAAGCTTTCTTT
v_gene: TRBV29-1; abundance: many; d_gene: TRBD1; j_gene: TRBJ2-2; CDR3aa: CSGMDRVAGELFF; CDR3nt: TGCAGCGGTATGGACAGGGTGGCCGGGGAGCTGTTTTTT
v_gene: TRBV5-5; abundance: -; d_gene: TRBD2; j_gene: TRBJ2-1; CDR3aa: CASSSLAAGDEQFF; CDR3nt: TGTGCCAGCAGCTCGCTAGCGGCCGGCGATGAGCAGTTCTTC
v_gene: TRBV5-1; abundance: many; d_gene: -; j_gene: TRBJ2-2; CDR3aa: CASSLDLGGNGELFF; CDR3nt: TGCGCCAGCAGCTTGGATCTCGGGGGCAACGGGGAGCTGTTTTTT
v_gene: TRBV6-1; abundance: few; d_gene: TRBD1; j_gene: TRBJ1-5; CDR3aa: CASSADRDRNQPQHF; CDR3nt: TGTGCCAGCAGTGCGGACAGGGATCGCAATCAGCCCCAGCATTTT
v_gene: TRBV18; abundance: many; d_gene: -; j_gene: TRBJ1-1; CDR3aa: CASSPPRRRNTEAFF; CDR3nt: TGTGCCAGCTCACCACCGAGGCGGAGGAACACTGAAGCTTTCTTT
v_gene: TRBV12-3/TRBV12-4; abundance: -; d_gene: TRBD1; j_gene: TRBJ1-5; CDR3aa: CASSSTGSSQPQHF; CDR3nt: TGTGCCAGCAGTTCGACAGGGTCCAGTCAGCCCCAGCATTTT
v_gene: TRBV7-6; abundance: -; d_gene: TRBD2; j_gene: TRBJ2-2; CDR3aa: CASSLGAGGRTGELFF; CDR3nt: TGTGCCAGCAGCTTGGGAGCGGGGGGGCGGACCGGGGAGCTGTTTTTT
v_gene: TRBV12-3/TRBV12-4; abundance: few; d_gene: TRBD2; j_gene: TRBJ2-3; CDR3aa: CASTRTSGSTDTQYF; CDR3nt: TGTGCCTCCACCCGAACTAGCGGAAGCACAGATACGCAGTATTTT
v_gene: TRBV12-3/TRBV12-4; abundance: -; d_gene: -; j_gene: TRBJ2-7; CDR3aa: CASSLGLGLSYEQYF; CDR3nt: TGTGCCAGCAGTTTAGGGTTGGGACTTTCCTACGAGCAGTACTTC
v_gene: TRBV20-1; abundance: -; d_gene: TRBD2; j_gene: TRBJ2-3; CDR3aa: CSALLAGGSYTQYF; CDR3nt: TGCAGTGCGTTACTAGCGGGGGGATCTTATACGCAGTATTTT
v_gene: TRBV5-1; abundance: few; d_gene: -; j_gene: TRBJ2-1; CDR3aa: CASSFVGLYNEQFF; CDR3nt: TGCGCCAGCAGCTTCGTAGGGTTGTACAATGAGCAGTTCTTC
v_gene: TRBV30; abundance: few; d_gene: -; j_gene: TRBJ1-5; CDR3aa: CAWSPDSNQPQHF; CDR3nt: TGTGCCTGGAGCCCGGATAGCAATCAGCCCCAGCATTTT
v_gene: TRBV20-1; abundance: few; d_gene: TRBD2; j_gene: TRBJ2-1; CDR3aa: CSAHKSTGTSITNEQFF; CDR3nt: TGCAGTGCCCATAAATCAACCGGGACTAGCATTACCAATGAGCAGTTCTTC
v_gene: TRBV20-1; abundance: -; d_gene: TRBD2; j_gene: TRBJ2-5; CDR3aa: CRPLQRGGLETQYF; CDR3nt: TGCCGCCCGTTGCAGCGGGGGGGCTTAGAGACCCAGTACTTC
v_gene: TRBV7-2; abundance: few; d_gene: -; j_gene: TRBJ2-7; CDR3aa: CASSLTTGMSYEQYF; CDR3nt: TGTGCCAGCAGCTTAACCACAGGGATGTCCTACGAGCAGTACTTC
v_gene: TRBV12-3/TRBV12-4; abundance: -; d_gene: -; j_gene: TRBJ2-3; CDR3aa: CASSFPQGVSDTQYF; CDR3nt: TGTGCCAGCAGTTTTCCACAGGGTGTCTCAGATACGCAGTATTTT
v_gene: TRBV9; abundance: few; d_gene: -; j_gene: TRBJ2-3; CDR3aa: CASSVAPGERTDTQYF; CDR3nt: TGTGCCAGCAGCGTAGCTCCAGGGGAGCGCACAGATACGCAGTATTTT
v_gene: TRBV5-1; abundance: few; d_gene: TRBD1; j_gene: TRBJ1-2; CDR3aa: CASSSGEDRPFYGYTF; CDR3nt: TGCGCCAGCAGCTCGGGTGAGGACAGGCCCTTTTATGGCTACACCTTC
v_gene: TRBV12-3/TRBV12-4; abundance: few; d_gene: -; j_gene: TRBJ1-1; CDR3aa: CASSPTGPKVGTEAFF; CDR3nt: TGTGCCAGCAGTCCCACGGGGCCGAAAGTGGGCACTGAAGCTTTCTTT
v_gene: TRBV20-1; abundance: many; d_gene: -; j_gene: TRBJ1-1; CDR3aa: CSAFDLDTEAFF; CDR3nt: TGCAGTGCTTTTGACTTAGACACTGAAGCTTTCTTT
v_gene: TRBV9; abundance: few; d_gene: TRBD2; j_gene: TRBJ2-3; CDR3aa: CASSVAGGPIADTQYF; CDR3nt: TGTGCCAGCAGCGTAGCGGGAGGGCCAATTGCAGATACGCAGTATTTT
v_gene: TRBV5-1; abundance: -; d_gene: TRBD2; j_gene: TRBJ2-2; CDR3aa: CASSFSGDANTGELFF; CDR3nt: TGCGCCAGCAGCTTTAGCGGGGACGCGAACACCGGGGAGCTGTTTTTT
v_gene: TRBV5-1; abundance: -; d_gene: TRBD1; j_gene: TRBJ2-7; CDR3aa: CASSWGTGLNEQYF; CDR3nt: TGCGCCAGCAGCTGGGGGACAGGGTTAAACGAGCAGTACTTC
v_gene: TRBV20-1; abundance: -; d_gene: -; j_gene: TRBJ2-5; CDR3aa: CSARAPAGRGETQYF; CDR3nt: TGCAGTGCTAGAGCCCCAGCGGGTCGGGGGGAGACCCAGTACTTC
v_gene: TRBV20-1; abundance: few; d_gene: TRBD2; j_gene: TRBJ2-2; CDR3aa: CSAREVAGLSRWNTGELFF; CDR3nt: TGCAGTGCTAGAGAGGTAGCGGGGCTTAGCCGTTGGAACACCGGGGAGCTGTTTTTT
v_gene: TRBV20-1; abundance: -; d_gene: -; j_gene: TRBJ2-7; CDR3aa: CSAPGTSLVEQYF; CDR3nt: TGCAGTGCTCCCGGGACCTCGTTGGTAGAGCAGTACTTC
v_gene: TRBV6-5; abundance: -; d_gene: -; j_gene: TRBJ2-7; CDR3aa: CASSFQRSRSYEQYF; CDR3nt: TGTGCCAGCAGTTTCCAGCGTTCACGATCCTACGAGCAGTACTTC
v_gene: TRBV20-1; abundance: few; d_gene: -; j_gene: TRBJ2-1; CDR3aa: CSASGGRNEQFF; CDR3nt: TGCAGTGCTAGCGGGGGAAGGAATGAGCAGTTCTTC
v_gene: TRBV20-1; abundance: -; d_gene: -; j_gene: TRBJ2-2; CDR3aa: CKGEGELFF; CDR3nt: TGCAAAGGGGAGGGGGAGCTGTTTTTT
v_gene: TRBV7-9; abundance: -; d_gene: -; j_gene: TRBJ2-3; CDR3aa: CASSLGGPGSDTQYF; CDR3nt: TGTGCCAGCAGCTTAGGAGGTCCTGGATCAGATACGCAGTATTTT
v_gene: TRBV10-3; abundance: -; d_gene: -; j_gene: TRBJ2-5; CDR3aa: CAISARNGVETQYF; CDR3nt: TGTGCCATCAGTGCTCGGAATGGGGTGGAGACCCAGTACTTC
v_gene: TRBV10-3; abundance: -; d_gene: TRBD1; j_gene: TRBJ1-1; CDR3aa: CAISTSKGAAEAFF; CDR3nt: TGTGCCATCAGCACGTCGAAGGGGGCGGCTGAAGCTTTCTTT
v_gene: TRBV4-2; abundance: few; d_gene: -; j_gene: TRBJ2-5; CDR3aa: CASSQEGVQETQYF; CDR3nt: TGTGCCAGCAGCCAAGAGGGTGTTCAAGAGACCCAGTACTTC
v_gene: TRBV6-1; abundance: -; d_gene: -; j_gene: TRBJ2-3; CDR3aa: CASTRIGATDTQYF; CDR3nt: TGTGCCAGCACACGGATCGGAGCCACAGATACGCAGTATTTT
v_gene: TRBV5-1; abundance: -; d_gene: TRBD2; j_gene: TRBJ2-3; CDR3aa: CASTPSGSADTQYF; CDR3nt: TGCGCCAGCACTCCTAGCGGGTCTGCAGATACGCAGTATTTT
v_gene: TRBV20-1; abundance: -; d_gene: TRBD2; j_gene: TRBJ2-7; CDR3aa: CSARALAGVDEQYF; CDR3nt: TGCAGTGCTAGGGCACTAGCGGGAGTCGACGAGCAGTACTTC
v_gene: TRBV7-2; abundance: few; d_gene: -; j_gene: TRBJ2-3; CDR3aa: CASSLDGTTTDTQYF; CDR3nt: TGTGCCAGCAGCTTAGACGGGACAACCACAGATACGCAGTATTTT
v_gene: TRBV7-2; abundance: -; d_gene: -; j_gene: TRBJ2-7; CDR3aa: CASSNDRLGYEQYF; CDR3nt: TGTGCCAGCAGCAATGACAGGTTGGGCTACGAGCAGTACTTC
v_gene: TRBV5-1; abundance: -; d_gene: TRBD1; j_gene: TRBJ2-7; CDR3aa: CASSLVTGGWYEQYF; CDR3nt: TGCGCCAGCAGCTTGGTTACAGGGGGCTGGTACGAGCAGTACTTC
v_gene: TRBV12-3/TRBV12-4; abundance: many; d_gene: TRBD1; j_gene: TRBJ1-1; CDR3aa: CASSRQGMNTEAFF; CDR3nt: TGTGCCAGCAGCAGACAGGGTATGAACACTGAAGCTTTCTTT
v_gene: TRBV12-3/TRBV12-4; abundance: many; d_gene: -; j_gene: TRBJ1-2; CDR3aa: CASSSPPGGYTF; CDR3nt: TGTGCCAGCAGTTCCCCCCCGGGGGGCTACACCTTC